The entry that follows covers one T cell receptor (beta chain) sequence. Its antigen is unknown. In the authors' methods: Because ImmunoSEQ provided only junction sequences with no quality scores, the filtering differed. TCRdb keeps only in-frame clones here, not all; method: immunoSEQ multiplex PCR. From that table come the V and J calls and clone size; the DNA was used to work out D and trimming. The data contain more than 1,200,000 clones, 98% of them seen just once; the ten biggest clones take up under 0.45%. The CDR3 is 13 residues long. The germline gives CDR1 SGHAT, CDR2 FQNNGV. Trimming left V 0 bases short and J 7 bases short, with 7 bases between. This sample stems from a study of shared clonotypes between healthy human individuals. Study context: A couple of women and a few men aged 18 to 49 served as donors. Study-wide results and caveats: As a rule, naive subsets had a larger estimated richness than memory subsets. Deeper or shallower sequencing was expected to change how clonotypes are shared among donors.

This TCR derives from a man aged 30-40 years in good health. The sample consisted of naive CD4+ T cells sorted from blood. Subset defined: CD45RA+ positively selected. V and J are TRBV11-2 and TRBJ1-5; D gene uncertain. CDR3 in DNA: TGTGCCAGCAGCTTAGACAGCGGGCAGCCCCAGCATTTT. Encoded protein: CASSLDSGQPQHF.